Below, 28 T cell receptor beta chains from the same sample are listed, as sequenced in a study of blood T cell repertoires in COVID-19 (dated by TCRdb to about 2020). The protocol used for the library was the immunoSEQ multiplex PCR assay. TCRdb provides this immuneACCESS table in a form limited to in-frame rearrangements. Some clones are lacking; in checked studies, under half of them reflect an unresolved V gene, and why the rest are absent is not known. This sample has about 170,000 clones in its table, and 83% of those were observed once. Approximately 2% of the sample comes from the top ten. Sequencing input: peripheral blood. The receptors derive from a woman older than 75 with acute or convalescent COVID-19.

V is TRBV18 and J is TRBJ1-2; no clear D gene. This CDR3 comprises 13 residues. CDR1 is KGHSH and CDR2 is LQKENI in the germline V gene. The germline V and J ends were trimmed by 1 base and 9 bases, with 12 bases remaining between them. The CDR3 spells CASSPQQVQSYTF. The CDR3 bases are TGTGCCAGCTCACCACAGCAGGTTCAAAGCTACACCTTC.

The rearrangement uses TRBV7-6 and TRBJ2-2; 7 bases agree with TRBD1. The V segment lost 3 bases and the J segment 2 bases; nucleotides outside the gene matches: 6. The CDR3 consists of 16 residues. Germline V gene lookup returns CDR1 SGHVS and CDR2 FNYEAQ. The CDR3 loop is CASSLGDSINTGELFF. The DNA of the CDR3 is TGTGCCAGCAGCTTGGGGGACAGCATTAACACCGGGGAGCTGTTTTTT.

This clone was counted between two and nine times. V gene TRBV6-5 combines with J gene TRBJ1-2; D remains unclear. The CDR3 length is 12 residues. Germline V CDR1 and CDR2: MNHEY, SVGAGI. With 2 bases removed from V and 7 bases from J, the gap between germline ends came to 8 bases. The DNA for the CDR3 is TGTGCCAGCAGTTACCGGGGTTCTGGCTACACCTTC. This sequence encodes CASSYRGSGYTF.

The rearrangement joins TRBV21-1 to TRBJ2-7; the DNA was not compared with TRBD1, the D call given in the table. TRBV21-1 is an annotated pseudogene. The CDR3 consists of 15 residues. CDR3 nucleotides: TGTGCCAGCAGCAGCCCCCGGGACAGCGACTACGAGCAGTACTTC. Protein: CASSSPRDSDYEQYF.

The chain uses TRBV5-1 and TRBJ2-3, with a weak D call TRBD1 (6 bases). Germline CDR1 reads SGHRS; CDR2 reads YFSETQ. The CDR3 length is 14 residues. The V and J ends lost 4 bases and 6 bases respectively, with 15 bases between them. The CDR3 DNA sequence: TGCGCCAGCAGCAATCCGGGCAGGGGTGATACGCAGTATTTT. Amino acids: CASSNPGRGDTQYF.

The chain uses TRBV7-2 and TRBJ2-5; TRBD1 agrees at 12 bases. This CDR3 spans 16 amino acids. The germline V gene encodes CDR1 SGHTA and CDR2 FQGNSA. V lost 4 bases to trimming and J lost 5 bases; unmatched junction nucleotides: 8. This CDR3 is CASSSNPGQGAETQYF. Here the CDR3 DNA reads TGTGCCAGCAGCTCAAACCCGGGACAGGGGGCTGAGACCCAGTACTTC.

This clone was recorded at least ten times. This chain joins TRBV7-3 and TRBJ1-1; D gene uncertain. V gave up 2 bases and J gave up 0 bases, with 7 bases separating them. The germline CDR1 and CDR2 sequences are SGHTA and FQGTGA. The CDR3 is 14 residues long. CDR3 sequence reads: CASSLEGLNTEAFF. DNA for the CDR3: TGTGCCAGCAGCTTAGAGGGTCTGAACACTGAAGCTTTCTTT.

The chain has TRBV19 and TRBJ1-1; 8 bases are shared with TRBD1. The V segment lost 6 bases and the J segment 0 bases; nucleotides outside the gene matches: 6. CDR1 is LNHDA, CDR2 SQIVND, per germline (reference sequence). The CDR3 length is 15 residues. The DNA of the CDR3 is TGTGCCAGTAGCCGGACAGGGATGGTGAACACTGAAGCTTTCTTT. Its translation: CASSRTGMVNTEAFF.

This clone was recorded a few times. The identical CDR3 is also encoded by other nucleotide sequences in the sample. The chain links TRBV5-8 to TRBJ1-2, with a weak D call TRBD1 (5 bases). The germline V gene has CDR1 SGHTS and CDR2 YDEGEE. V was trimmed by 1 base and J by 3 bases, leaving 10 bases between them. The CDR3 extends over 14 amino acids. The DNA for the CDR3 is TGTGCCAGCAGCTTGAGGGGTTCCGACTATGGCTACACCTTC. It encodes CASSLRGSDYGYTF.

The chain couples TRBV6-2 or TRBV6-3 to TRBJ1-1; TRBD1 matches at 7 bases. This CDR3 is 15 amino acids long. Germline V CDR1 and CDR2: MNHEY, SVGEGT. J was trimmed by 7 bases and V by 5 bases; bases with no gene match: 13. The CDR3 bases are TGTGCCAGCAGTACGACAGGGCTGGGTTCCAATGAAGCTTTCTTT. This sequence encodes CASSTTGLGSNEAFF.

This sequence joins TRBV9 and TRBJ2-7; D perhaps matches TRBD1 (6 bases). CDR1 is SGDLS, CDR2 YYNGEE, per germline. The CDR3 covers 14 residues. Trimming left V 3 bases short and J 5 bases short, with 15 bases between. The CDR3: CASSGNPTGNEQYF. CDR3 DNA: TGTGCCAGCAGCGGAAACCCTACAGGGAACGAGCAGTACTTC. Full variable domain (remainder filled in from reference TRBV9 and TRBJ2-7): DSGVTQTPKHLITATGQRVTLRCSPRSGDLSVYWYQQSLDQGLQFLIQYYNGEERAKGNILERFSAQQFPDLHSELNLSSLELGDSALYFCASSGNPTGNEQYFGPGTRLTVT.

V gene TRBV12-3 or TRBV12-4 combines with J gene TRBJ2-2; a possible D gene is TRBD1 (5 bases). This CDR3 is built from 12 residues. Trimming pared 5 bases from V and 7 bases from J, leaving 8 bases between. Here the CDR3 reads CASSRTGGELFF. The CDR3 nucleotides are TGTGCCAGCAGTCGTACAGGCGGGGAGCTGTTTTTT.

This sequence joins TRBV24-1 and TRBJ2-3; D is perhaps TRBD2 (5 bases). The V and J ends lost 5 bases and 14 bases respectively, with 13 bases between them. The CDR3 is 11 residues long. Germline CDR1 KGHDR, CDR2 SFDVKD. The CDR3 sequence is CATSVRTSLYF. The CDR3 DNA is TGTGCCACCAGTGTTCGAACTAGTTTGTATTTT.

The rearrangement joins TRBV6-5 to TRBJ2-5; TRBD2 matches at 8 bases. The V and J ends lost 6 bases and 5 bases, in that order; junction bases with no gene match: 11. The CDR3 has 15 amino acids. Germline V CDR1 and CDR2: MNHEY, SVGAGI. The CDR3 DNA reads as TGTGCCAGCAGGACTGGGACTAGGGGTTGGGAGACCCAGTACTTC. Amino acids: CASRTGTRGWETQYF.

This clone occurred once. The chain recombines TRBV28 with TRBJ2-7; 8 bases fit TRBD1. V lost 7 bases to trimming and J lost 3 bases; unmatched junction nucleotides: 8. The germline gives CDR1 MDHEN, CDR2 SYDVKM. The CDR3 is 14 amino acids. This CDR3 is CASTQGGRNYEQYF. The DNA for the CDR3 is TGTGCCAGCACACAGGGGGGCAGGAACTACGAGCAGTACTTC.

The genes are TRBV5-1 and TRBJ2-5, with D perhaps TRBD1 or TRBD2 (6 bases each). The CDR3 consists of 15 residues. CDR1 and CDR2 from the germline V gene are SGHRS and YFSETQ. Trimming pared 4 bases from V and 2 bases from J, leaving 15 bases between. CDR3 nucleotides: TGCGCCAGCAGCGTGGGGGGACAAGCTCAAGAGACCCAGTACTTC. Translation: CASSVGGQAQETQYF.

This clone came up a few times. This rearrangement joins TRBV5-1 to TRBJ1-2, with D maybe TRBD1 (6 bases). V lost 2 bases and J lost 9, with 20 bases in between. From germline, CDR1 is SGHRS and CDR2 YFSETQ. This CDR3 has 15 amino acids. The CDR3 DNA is TGCGCCAGCAGCTTCGGAAACAGGGCATCGGAGCGCTACACCTTC. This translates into CASSFGNRASERYTF.

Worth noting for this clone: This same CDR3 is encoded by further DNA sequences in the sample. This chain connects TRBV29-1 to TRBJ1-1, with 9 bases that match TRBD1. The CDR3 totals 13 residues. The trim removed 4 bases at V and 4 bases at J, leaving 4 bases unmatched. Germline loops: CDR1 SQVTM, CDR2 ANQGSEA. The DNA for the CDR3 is TGCAGCGTTGGGGGACAGGGAAGCACTGAAGCTTTCTTT. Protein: CSVGGQGSTEAFF. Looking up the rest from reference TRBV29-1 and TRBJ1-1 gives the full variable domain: SAVISQKPSRDICQRGTSLTIQCQVDSQVTMMFWYRQQPGQSLTLIATANQGSEATYESGFVIDKFPISRPNLTFSTLTVSNMSPEDSSIYLCSVGGQGSTEAFFGQGTRLTVV.

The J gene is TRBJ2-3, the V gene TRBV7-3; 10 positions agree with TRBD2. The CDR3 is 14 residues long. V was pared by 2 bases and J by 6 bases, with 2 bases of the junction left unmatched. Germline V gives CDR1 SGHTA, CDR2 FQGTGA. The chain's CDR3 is CASSLGLAADTQYF. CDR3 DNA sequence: TGTGCCAGCAGCTTAGGACTAGCGGCGGATACGCAGTATTTT.

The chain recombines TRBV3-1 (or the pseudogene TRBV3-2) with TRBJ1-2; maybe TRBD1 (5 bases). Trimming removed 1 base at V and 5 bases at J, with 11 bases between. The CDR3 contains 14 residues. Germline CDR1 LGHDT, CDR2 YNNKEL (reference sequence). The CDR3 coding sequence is TGTGCCAGCAGCCAAGGGGGGGTTTCTTATGGCTACACCTTC. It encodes CASSQGGVSYGYTF.

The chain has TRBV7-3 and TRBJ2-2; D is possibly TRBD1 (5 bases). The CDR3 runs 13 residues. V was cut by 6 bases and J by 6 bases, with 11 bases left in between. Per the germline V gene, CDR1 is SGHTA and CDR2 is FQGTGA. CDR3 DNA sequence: TGTGCCAGCAGTCATCAGGGCTCCGGGGAGCTGTTTTTT. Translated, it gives CASSHQGSGELFF.

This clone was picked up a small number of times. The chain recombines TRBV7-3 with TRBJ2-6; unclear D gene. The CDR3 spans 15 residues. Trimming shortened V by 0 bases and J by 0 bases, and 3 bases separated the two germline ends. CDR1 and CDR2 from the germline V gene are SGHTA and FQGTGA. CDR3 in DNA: TGTGCCAGCAGCTTAACTAGCTCTGGGGCCAACGTCCTGACTTTC. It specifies CASSLTSSGANVLTF.

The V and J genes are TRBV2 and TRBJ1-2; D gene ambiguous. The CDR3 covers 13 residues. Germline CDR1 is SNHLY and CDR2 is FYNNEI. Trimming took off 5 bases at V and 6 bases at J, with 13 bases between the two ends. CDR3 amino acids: CASSLVRENGYTF. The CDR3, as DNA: TGTGCCAGCAGTTTAGTGAGGGAAAATGGCTACACCTTC.

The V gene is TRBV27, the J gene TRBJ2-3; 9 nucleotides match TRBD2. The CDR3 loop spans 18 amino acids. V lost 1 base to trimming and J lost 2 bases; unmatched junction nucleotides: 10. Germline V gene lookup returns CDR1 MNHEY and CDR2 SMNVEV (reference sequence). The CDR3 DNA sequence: TGTGCCAGCAGTTTATGGGTCTCTGCGGGAGGGTTCACAGATACGCAGTATTTT. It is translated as CASSLWVSAGGFTDTQYF.

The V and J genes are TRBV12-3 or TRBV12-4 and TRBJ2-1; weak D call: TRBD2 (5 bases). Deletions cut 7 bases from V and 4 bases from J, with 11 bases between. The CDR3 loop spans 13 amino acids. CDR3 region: CASKGAHYNEQFF. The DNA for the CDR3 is TGTGCCAGCAAGGGAGCCCATTACAATGAGCAGTTCTTC.

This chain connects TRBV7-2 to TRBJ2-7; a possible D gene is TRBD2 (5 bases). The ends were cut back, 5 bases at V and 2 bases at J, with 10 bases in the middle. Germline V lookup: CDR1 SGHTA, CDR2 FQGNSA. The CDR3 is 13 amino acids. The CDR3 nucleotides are TGTGCCAGCAGCCTCGAACTAGCCTACGAGCAGTACTTC. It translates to CASSLELAYEQYF.

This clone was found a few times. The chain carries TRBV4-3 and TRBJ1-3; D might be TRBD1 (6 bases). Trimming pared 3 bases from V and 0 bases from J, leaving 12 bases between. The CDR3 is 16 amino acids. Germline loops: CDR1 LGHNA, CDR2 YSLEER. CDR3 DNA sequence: TGCGCCAGCAGCCAGATCACAGGGAGCTCTGGAAACACCATATATTTT. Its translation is CASSQITGSSGNTIYF.

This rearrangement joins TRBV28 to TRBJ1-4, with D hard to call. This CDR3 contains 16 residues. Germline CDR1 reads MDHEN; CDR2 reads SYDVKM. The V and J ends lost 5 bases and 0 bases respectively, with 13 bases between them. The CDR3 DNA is TGTGCCAGCAGTAATGAGGGTGGAGCAACTAATGAAAAACTGTTTTTT. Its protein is CASSNEGGATNEKLFF.